The next 9 T cell receptor beta chains were all read from a single sample in a study of T cell responses to AZD1222 COVID-19 vaccine. The protocol was immunoSEQ multiplex PCR, while the TCRdb copy is restricted to in-frame clones and leaves out a portion. The data hold roughly 120,000 clones, with around 85% observed a single time. The starting material was peripheral blood, obtained 28 days after the second AZD1222 dose. The receptors originated from an adult who received the AZD1222 COVID-19 vaccine.

The chain links TRBV30 to TRBJ2-1; 12 bases align to TRBD2. V was clipped by 5 bases and J by 6 bases; unmatched bases: 8. CDR1 GTSNPN and CDR2 SVGIG come from the germline V gene (reference sequence). The CDR3 runs 15 residues. CDR3 bases: TGTGCCTGGGTAACGGCTAGCGGGGGGGTCAATGAGCAGTTCTTC. This codes for CAWVTASGGVNEQFF.

The chain is built from TRBV7-7 and TRBJ2-2, with D unclear. This CDR3 is 13 amino acids long. Germline loops: CDR1 SSHAT, CDR2 FNYEAQ (reference sequence). Trimming left V 5 bases short and J 5 bases short, with 9 bases between. CDR3 region: CASSADGTGELFF. CDR3 nucleotide sequence: TGTGCCAGCAGCGCGGACGGAACCGGGGAGCTGTTTTTT.

The chain joins TRBV5-1 to TRBJ2-1; D not certain. Germline V gene sequence: CDR1 SGHRS, CDR2 YFSETQ. Trimming shortened V by 4 bases and J by 5 bases, and 10 bases separated the two germline ends. The CDR3 totals 13 residues. The chain's CDR3 is CASSGGGNNEQFF. The CDR3 DNA sequence: TGCGCCAGCAGCGGTGGCGGAAACAATGAGCAGTTCTTC.

The CDR3 loop reads CASSQSVGARWAQHF. In DNA, the CDR3 is TGTGCCAGCAGCCAATCGGTCGGGGCCCGCTGGGCCCAGCATTTT. The chain carries TRBV16 and TRBJ1-5, with D possibly matching TRBD1 (5 bases). V was clipped by 0 bases and J by 11 bases, with 17 bases between them. The CDR3 sequence is 15 residues long. The germline V gene encodes CDR1 KGHSY and CDR2 FQNENV.

CDR3 loop: CASSLGLALTETQYF. CDR3 bases: TGTGCCAGCAGCCTGGGACTAGCCCTGACGGAGACCCAGTACTTC. The chain is built from TRBV7-3 and TRBJ2-5; 9 positions match TRBD2. The CDR3 spans 15 residues. Germline loops: CDR1 SGHTA, CDR2 FQGTGA. The ends lost 5 bases at V and 5 bases at J; junction bases unmatched: 9.

In the case of this clone: The sample contains more than one DNA sequence encoding this CDR3. The rearrangement joins TRBV7-9 to TRBJ2-7, with D possibly matching TRBD2 (5 bases). The CDR3 contains 15 residues. Germline V gene lookup returns CDR1 SEHNR and CDR2 FQNEAQ (reference sequence). V was trimmed by 0 bases and J by 1 base, leaving 10 bases between them. CDR3 sequence: CASSLAEEYSYEQYF. CDR3 coding DNA: TGTGCCAGCAGCTTAGCGGAGGAGTATTCCTACGAGCAGTACTTC. Full variable domain (remainder filled in from reference TRBV7-9 and TRBJ2-7): DTGVSQNPRHKITKRGQNVTFRCDPISEHNRLYWYRQTLGQGPEFLTYFQNEAQLEKSRLLSDRFSAERPKGSFSTLEIQRTEQGDSAMYLCASSLAEEYSYEQYFGPGTRLTVT.

J is TRBJ1-5 and V is TRBV4-1; no firm D call. V was cut by 1 base and J by 7 bases, with 8 bases left in between. This CDR3 is 13 amino acids long. CDR1 and CDR2 (germline): MGHRA, YSYEKL. The CDR3 DNA reads as TGCGCCAGCAGCCAAGTGGATGGGCAGCCCCAGCATTTT. Translating gives CASSQVDGQPQHF.

The chain employs TRBV19 and TRBJ2-1; 12 bases align to TRBD2. This CDR3 is 14 amino acids long. The J segment lost 4 bases and the V segment lost 8 bases, leaving 3 bases of the junction unmatched. The germline V gene has CDR1 LNHDA and CDR2 SQIVND (reference sequence). The CDR3 coding sequence is TGTGCCAGTCGACTAGCGGGGGTATACAATGAGCAGTTCTTC. It translates to CASRLAGVYNEQFF.

The chain joins TRBV27 to TRBJ2-7; the match to TRBD1 covers 8 bases. Germline CDR1 MNHEY, CDR2 SMNVEV (reference sequence). The V and J ends lost 3 bases and 2 bases, in that order; junction bases with no gene match: 9. This CDR3 is built from 16 residues. CDR3 nucleotides: TGTGCCAGCAGTTTTACAGGGGGAACTCTCACCTACGAGCAGTACTTC. Translating it yields CASSFTGGTLTYEQYF.